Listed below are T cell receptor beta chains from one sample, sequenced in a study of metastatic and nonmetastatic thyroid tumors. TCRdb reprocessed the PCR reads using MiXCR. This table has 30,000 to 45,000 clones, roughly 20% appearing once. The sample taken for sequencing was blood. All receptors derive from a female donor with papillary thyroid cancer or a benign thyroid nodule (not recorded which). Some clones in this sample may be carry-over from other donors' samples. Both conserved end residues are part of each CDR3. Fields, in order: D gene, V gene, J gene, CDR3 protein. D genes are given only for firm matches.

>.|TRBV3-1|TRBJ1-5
CASSQESRNQPQHF
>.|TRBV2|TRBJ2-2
CASKKLEGNTWELFF
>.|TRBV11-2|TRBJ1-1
CASSLWLEAFF
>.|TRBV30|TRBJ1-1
CAWIEGGGGTEAFF
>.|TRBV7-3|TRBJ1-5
CASSRNRDTHSNQPQHF
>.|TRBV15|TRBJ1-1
CATSREAFRQSFF
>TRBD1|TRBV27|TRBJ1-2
CASSTWTGEGYGYTF
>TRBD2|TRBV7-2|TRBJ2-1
CASSPVGSGIYNEQFF
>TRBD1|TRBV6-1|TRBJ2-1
CASSEVWDRVSGYEQFF
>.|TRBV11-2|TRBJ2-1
CASSLGHGGAGNEQFF
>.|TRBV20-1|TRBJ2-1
CSVYPQPKDNEQFF
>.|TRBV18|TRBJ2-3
CASSPAEGGDTQYF
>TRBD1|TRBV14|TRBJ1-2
CASSQNRGRHGYTF
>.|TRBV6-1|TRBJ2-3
CASGDEKDTQYF
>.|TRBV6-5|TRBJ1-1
CASSYSLAGVGTEDFF
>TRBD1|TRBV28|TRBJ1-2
CASSLQGQGYGYTF
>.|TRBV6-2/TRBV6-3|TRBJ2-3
CASSYDSTDTQYF
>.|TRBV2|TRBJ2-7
CASSMGLVYEQYF
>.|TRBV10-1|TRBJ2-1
CASSPSELNEQFF
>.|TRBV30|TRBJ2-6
CAWRAGLSGANVLTF
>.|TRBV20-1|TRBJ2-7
CSARRTQGGSYEQYF
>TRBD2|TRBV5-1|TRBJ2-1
CASSLVGGSDNEQFF
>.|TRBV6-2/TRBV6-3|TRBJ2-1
CASSYDRGFYEQFF
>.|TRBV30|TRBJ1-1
CAWSGKAPFPNTEAFF
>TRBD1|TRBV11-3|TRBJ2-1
CASERTGLYNEQFF
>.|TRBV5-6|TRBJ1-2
CASSTPAGGYTF
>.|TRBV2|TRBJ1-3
CASSEPTGSLSSGNTIYF
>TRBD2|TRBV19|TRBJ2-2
CASSIVAGGSGGELFF
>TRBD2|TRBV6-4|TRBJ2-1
CASSLAGGMGLENEQFF
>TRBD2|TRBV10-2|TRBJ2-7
CASSQSGRVHEQYF
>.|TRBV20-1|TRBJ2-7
CSARISGLSSCEHYF
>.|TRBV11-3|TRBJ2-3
CASSPWTVTSTDTQYF
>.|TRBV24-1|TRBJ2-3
CATSVTIGSGADTQYF
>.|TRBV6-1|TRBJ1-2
CASITVVNYGYTF
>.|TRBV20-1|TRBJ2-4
CSAFNPQGGGNIQYF
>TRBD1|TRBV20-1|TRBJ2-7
CSAHDRGSYEQYF
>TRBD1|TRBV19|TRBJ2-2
CASYRDRPTGELFF
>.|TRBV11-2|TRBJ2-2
CASSLDEVARNTGELFF
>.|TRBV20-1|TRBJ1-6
CSARDINIGDSPLHF
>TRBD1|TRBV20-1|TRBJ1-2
CSAREIYGQAKGYTF
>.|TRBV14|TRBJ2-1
CASSLGRNNEQFF